A selection of T cell receptor beta chains follows, all from one sample in a study of T cell repertoires in cytomegalovirus infection. One entry per CDR3 protein, called by TCRdb with MiXCR from the reads. The sample carries under 450,000 distinct CDR3 sequences, approximately 30% recorded once. These receptors lack a known antigen. Sequenced here: cultured PBMCs, sampled from culture after CMV antigen stimulation. These receptor sequences come from a human donor in good health (CMV status not recorded). Some clones in this sample may be carry-over from other donors' samples. Both conserved end residues are part of each CDR3. Fields, in order: clone size, D gene, J gene, V gene, CDR3 DNA, CDR3 protein. D genes are given only for firm matches. Clone sizes are given selectively: once, few, many, or a class where the clone is expanded.

.,.,TRBJ1-5,TRBV6-2/TRBV6-3,TGTGCCAGCAGTTACCTCCGGCAGGGCAGTCAGCCCCAGCATTTT,CASSYLRQGSQPQHF
.,.,TRBJ1-2,TRBV4-2,TGTGCCAGCAGCCAAGATGAGCAGGTGGCGGGGGGCTACACCTTC,CASSQDEQVAGGYTF
.,TRBD1,TRBJ1-2,TRBV28,TGTACCAGCAGTCCGCGACAGGGGAAATGGTATGGCTACACCTTC,CTSSPRQGKWYGYTF
.,.,TRBJ1-1,TRBV19,TGTGCCAGTAGTATATCCGGGGGGATGAACACTGAAGCTTTCTTT,CASSISGGMNTEAFF
once,.,TRBJ1-5,TRBV18,TGTGCCAGCTCACCGCAACTTGATCAGCCCCAGCATTTT,CASSPQLDQPQHF
many,TRBD2,TRBJ2-7,TRBV7-2,TGTGCCAGCAGTCTAGCGGTCAACTCCTACGAGCAGTACTTC,CASSLAVNSYEQYF
few,.,TRBJ2-4,TRBV19,TGTGCCAGTAGTACCGGCGGGGATCACATTCAGTACTTC,CASSTGGDHIQYF
.,TRBD1,TRBJ2-6,TRBV4-3,TGCGCCAGCAGCCAGTGGACAGGGAGGCAAACTGGGGCCAACGTCCTGACTTTC,CASSQWTGRQTGANVLTF
.,.,TRBJ1-4,TRBV28,TGTGCCAGCGGTGACTGGACTCAGAATGAAAAACTGTTTTTT,CASGDWTQNEKLFF
.,.,TRBJ2-3,TRBV6-6,TGTGCCAGCAGTTACCCCCCCACGCGGCCTACGCAGTATTTT,CASSYPPTRPTQYF
few,.,TRBJ2-1,TRBV6-1,TGTGCCAGCAGGGCAGGGGACACCTACTACAATGAGCAGTTCTTC,CASRAGDTYYNEQFF
.,.,TRBJ2-3,TRBV7-9,TGTGCCAGCAGGACACGGGGAACAGATACGCAGTATTTT,CASRTRGTDTQYF
.,TRBD1,TRBJ2-1,TRBV6-5,TGTGCCAGCAGTTACTCGAGGACAGGGGGAAGAAATGAGCAGTTCTTC,CASSYSRTGGRNEQFF
.,.,TRBJ1-4,TRBV6-6,TGTGCCAGCAGTTACCCGGGTACTAATGAAAAACTGTTTTTT,CASSYPGTNEKLFF
few,.,TRBJ1-1,TRBV25-1,TGTGCCAGCAGTGAAGGGCTTAGTCGATTGGGAATCGCTGAAGCTTTCTTT,CASSEGLSRLGIAEAFF
.,.,TRBJ2-3,TRBV7-9,TGTGCCAGCGCCGGGGAGGCCGTCCCGTATTTT,CASAGEAVPYF
.,.,TRBJ1-2,TRBV18,TGTACCAGCTCAACAAACCGCCTCGGTCAGGGGTTGAACTGTGGCTACACCTTC,CTSSTNRLGQGLNCGYTF
.,TRBD1,TRBJ1-1,TRBV5-4,TGTGCCAGCAGCCAACAGGGGGCGTGGTCTGAAGCTTTCTTT,CASSQQGAWSEAFF
.,.,TRBJ1-1,TRBV6-1,TGTGCCAGCAGTGCCCGACATAGGAACACTGAAGCTTTCTTT,CASSARHRNTEAFF
.,TRBD1,TRBJ2-1,TRBV28,TGTGCCAGCAGTTTTCGGGACAGGTACAATGAGCAGTTCTTC,CASSFRDRYNEQFF
few,.,TRBJ1-4,TRBV28,TGTGCCAGCAGTTTAAGAAGGGTTGTGTGGAATGAAAAACTGTTTTTT,CASSLRRVVWNEKLFF
few,.,TRBJ1-2,TRBV19,TGTGCCAGTAGTATAGGGGCGGGGAACTATGGCTACACCTTC,CASSIGAGNYGYTF
many,.,TRBJ2-5,TRBV7-2,TGTGCCAGCAGCTTAGGACGCGGGAAATTCGAGACCCAGTACTTC,CASSLGRGKFETQYF
.,.,TRBJ1-3,TRBV6-1,TGTGCCAGCAGTGGGCTTCAGGGTCCCGGAAACACCATATATTTT,CASSGLQGPGNTIYF
.,.,TRBJ2-7,TRBV6-2/TRBV6-3,TGTGCCAGCAAAGGACCCGGGATCCAGTACTTC,CASKGPGIQYF
few,TRBD1,TRBJ2-1,TRBV6-2/TRBV6-3,TGTGCCAGCAGTTTAGCCGGGACAGGGGAAATTGAGCAGTTCTTC,CASSLAGTGEIEQFF
.,TRBD2,TRBJ2-1,TRBV5-6,TGTGCCAGCAGGTTGGGACTAGCGGGAGGGAGTGTCTCCTACAATGAGCAGTTCTTC,CASRLGLAGGSVSYNEQFF
.,TRBD2,TRBJ2-7,TRBV12-3/TRBV12-4,TGTGCCAGCAGTTTAACGGCTAGCGGGAGTATATCGCCCTACGAGCAGTACTTC,CASSLTASGSISPYEQYF
.,.,TRBJ2-5,TRBV15,TGTGCCACCAGCCTGGACTACCAAGAGACTCAGTACTTC,CATSLDYQETQYF
.,TRBD1,TRBJ2-5,TRBV9,TGTGCCAGCAGCGTAGACCCCGGGACAGGAGTTCAAGAGACCCAGTACTTC,CASSVDPGTGVQETQYF
.,TRBD1,TRBJ2-3,TRBV7-8,TGTGCCAGCAGCATTAGCCAGGGGGCCGCATATACGCAGTATTTT,CASSISQGAAYTQYF
.,.,TRBJ2-3,TRBV7-6,TGTGCCAGCAGCTTAGTTCAGGTCACAGATACGCAGTATTTT,CASSLVQVTDTQYF
few,.,TRBJ2-1,TRBV29-1,TGCAGCGTTGAACTGGGCGGGATCTTGAATGAGCAGTTCTTC,CSVELGGILNEQFF
.,TRBD2,TRBJ2-3,TRBV12-3/TRBV12-4,TGTGCCAGCAGTTTAGACAGCGGGAGCGCAGATACGCAGTATTTT,CASSLDSGSADTQYF
few,.,TRBJ2-3,TRBV19,TGTGCCAGTAGTATAGGGGAACTAGCCCTTGCCGCGCAGTATTTT,CASSIGELALAAQYF
.,.,TRBJ2-2,TRBV6-8,TGTGCCAGCAGTTATGAGAACACCGGGGAGCTGTTTTTT,CASSYENTGELFF
.,.,TRBJ2-7,TRBV7-6,TGTGCCAGCAGCTTATCTGACGGTAACGAGCAGTACTTC,CASSLSDGNEQYF
.,.,TRBJ2-1,TRBV11-2,TGTGCCAGCAGCTTTGTAGATGAGCAGTTCTTC,CASSFVDEQFF
few,TRBD2,TRBJ2-1,TRBV7-2,TGTGCCAGCAGCTTTTACGGGACTAGCGGCTTCTACAATGAGCAGTTCTTC,CASSFYGTSGFYNEQFF
.,TRBD1,TRBJ2-5,TRBV4-3,TGCGCCAGCAGCCAGACAGGGGTTGAAGAGACCCAGTACTTC,CASSQTGVEETQYF
few,.,TRBJ2-1,TRBV7-2,TGTGCCAGCAGCTTAGTTCCCTACGACAATGAGCAGTTCTTC,CASSLVPYDNEQFF
few,.,TRBJ2-1,TRBV11-3,TGTGCCAGCAGTAGCGACCCCGGTTGGGGTAATGAGCAGTTCTTC,CASSSDPGWGNEQFF
.,.,TRBJ2-2,TRBV24-1,TGTGCCACCAGTGACTGGACAACGAACACCGGGGAGCTGTTTTTT,CATSDWTTNTGELFF
.,.,TRBJ2-1,TRBV28,TGTGCCAGCAGTACCCGATGGGGCGGGAAATCCGTTAGCTCCTACAATGAGCAGTTCTTC,CASSTRWGGKSVSSYNEQFF
.,TRBD2,TRBJ2-7,TRBV28,TGTGCCAGCAGTTTATGGGCTAGCGGGAACCACGAGCAGTACTTC,CASSLWASGNHEQYF
few,.,TRBJ2-5,TRBV7-9,TGTGCCAGCAGTCTACAGGGATTTGGAGAGACCCAGTACTTC,CASSLQGFGETQYF
.,TRBD2,TRBJ2-4,TRBV20-1,TGCAGTGCCCAGAAGCCTAGCGGGAGTCCACTAGCCAAAAACATTCAGTACTTC,CSAQKPSGSPLAKNIQYF
.,.,TRBJ2-7,TRBV9,TGTGCCAGCGGCCTCCGACAGATGGGTGAGCAGTACTTC,CASGLRQMGEQYF